This T cell receptor beta chain came from a study of cytomegalovirus exposure and HLA in healthy donors. PCR amplification relied on 60 Vbeta primers (plus 13 Jbeta primers). Here immunoSEQ multiplex PCR was the method, and the copy in TCRdb shows in-frame clones only, minus some. The sample comprises around 90,000 clones, 81% of which are singletons, and 9% to 12% rests with the top ten. Germline CDR1 is SGHTA and CDR2 is FQGNSA. CDR3 length: 14 residues. The ends lost 4 bases at V and 6 bases at J; junction bases unmatched: 5. Material for sequencing was PBMCs. The J gene is TRBJ2-7, the V gene TRBV7-2; 11 nucleotides line up with TRBD1. This clonotype originated in a human donor in good health. DNA for the CDR3: TGTGCCAGCAGCTATGGACAGGGGGCGGGCGAGCAGTACTTC. It yields the protein CASSYGQGAGEQYF.